This T cell receptor (beta chain) is drawn from a study of shared clonotypes between healthy human individuals. This table comes from immunoSEQ multiplex PCR, and its TCRdb copy is limited to in-frame clones, with some not included. The sample consists of hundreds of thousands of clones, more than 75% of them appearing once. On this clone: Its antigen is undetermined.

From germline, CDR1 is LGHNA and CDR2 YNFKEQ. The V gene end was trimmed by 2 bases and the J gene end by 5 bases; junction bases not matched to a gene: 5. This CDR3 contains 15 residues. General observations from the study: Researchers sampled blood only, noting tissue repertoires likely differ. In having few donors, the study represented limited genetic and exposure-history diversity.

Source material: PBMCs. This clonotype was sampled from a woman between 40 and 55 years old in good health. Some clones in this sample may be carry-over from other donors' samples. This rearrangement joins TRBV4-2 to TRBJ2-5; the match to TRBD1 covers 10 bases. The CDR3 region is CASSQRGQGKETQYF. For the CDR3, the DNA is TGTGCCAGCAGCCAACGGGGACAGGGGAAGGAGACCCAGTACTTC.